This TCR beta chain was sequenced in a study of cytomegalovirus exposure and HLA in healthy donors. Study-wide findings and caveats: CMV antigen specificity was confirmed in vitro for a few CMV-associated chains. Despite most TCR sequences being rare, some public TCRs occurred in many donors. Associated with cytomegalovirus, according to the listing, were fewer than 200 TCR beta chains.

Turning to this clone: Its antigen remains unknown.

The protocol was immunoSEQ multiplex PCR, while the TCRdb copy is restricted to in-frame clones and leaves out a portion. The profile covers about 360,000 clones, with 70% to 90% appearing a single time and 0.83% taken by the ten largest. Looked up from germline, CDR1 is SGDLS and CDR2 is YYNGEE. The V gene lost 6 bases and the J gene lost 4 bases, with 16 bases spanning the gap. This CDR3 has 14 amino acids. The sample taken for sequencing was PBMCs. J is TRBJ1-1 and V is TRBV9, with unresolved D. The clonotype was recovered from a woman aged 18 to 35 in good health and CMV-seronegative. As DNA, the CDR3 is TGTGCCAGCAATTCTGGTCTAAATCCCACTGAAGCTTTCTTT. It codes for CASNSGLNPTEAFF.